This T cell receptor beta chain appears in the sequencing data of a study of post-analysis software for immune sequencing data. Study-wide points: Compared with controls, patients had more of about five TRBV segments, including TRBV5-6, TRBV5-1 and TRBV20-1. Compared against controls, patients with multiple sclerosis displayed significantly lower normalized Chao1 diversity.

cDNA libraries of TCR beta carried unique molecular identifiers. TCRdb used MiXCR to reprocess the PCR reads, holding one entry per CDR3 protein. The sample consists of fewer than 850,000 distinct CDR3 sequences, about 27% of them appearing once. This clonotype was seen a handful of times. The antigen is undetermined. The CDR3 has 12 amino acids. The V gene lost 5 bases and the J gene lost 3 bases, with 6 bases spanning the gap. Germline values: CDR1 SGHRS, CDR2 YFSETQ. Sequencing was performed on blood. This clonotype originated in a girl aged 10 to 17 with multiple sclerosis. The rearrangement links TRBV5-1 to TRBJ2-4, with D hard to call. The CDR3: CASRGFKNIQYF. The CDR3 DNA follows: TGCGCCAGCAGGGGTTTCAAAAACATTCAGTACTTC.